This record concerns one T cell receptor (beta chain) sequence. The sample comes from a study of blood T cell repertoires in COVID-19. Study in general: COVID-19 samples collected from the United States, Italy and Spain covered acute and convalescent phases.

The CDR3 consists of 17 residues. Trimming took 2 bases from V and 1 from J; bases not matched to a gene: 8. Germline lookup yields CDR1 KGHSH and CDR2 LQKENI. Measured with immunoSEQ multiplex PCR; TCRdb has only the in-frame clones, and not every one. In the table there are about 270,000 clones, roughly nine tenths of which are singletons. The sequenced sample consisted of peripheral blood. This TCR was recovered from a woman in her thirties with COVID-19, enrolled during active disease. This chain links TRBV18 with TRBJ2-3; TRBD2 matches at 8 bases. The CDR3 loop reads CASSPSPTAGGTDTQYF. In nucleotides, the CDR3 is TGTGCCAGCTCACCATCCCCAACAGCGGGGGGCACAGATACGCAGTATTTT.